One and the same sample provided the 32 T cell receptor beta chains below, sequenced in a study of shared clonotypes between healthy human individuals. TCRdb's table, derived via immunoSEQ multiplex PCR, lists solely in-frame clones and lacks some. The sample includes approximately 2,300,000 clones, 92% of them seen just once. Sample: naive CD4+ T cells from PBMCs. Subset defined: CD45RA+ positively selected. These receptors originate from a man in his late teens or twenties in good health. Some clones in this sample may be carry-over from other donors' samples.

In this sample, this clone turned up once. This chain joins TRBV5-1 and TRBJ2-7; 14 bases agree with TRBD2. The ends lost 4 bases at V and 3 bases at J; junction bases unmatched: 6. This CDR3 comprises 16 residues. The germline CDR1 and CDR2 sequences are SGHRS and YFSETQ. As DNA, the CDR3 is TGCGCCAGCAGCACGACTAGCGGGAGGGCCGACTACGAGCAGTACTTC. Residues: CASSTTSGRADYEQYF.

The chain uses TRBV28 and TRBJ2-3; unclear D gene. V lost 5 bases to trimming and J lost 3 bases, with 15 bases between them. CDR3 length: 15 amino acids. The germline V gene encodes CDR1 MDHEN and CDR2 SYDVKM. CDR3 DNA: TGTGCCAGCAGTCTAAGGTCCCGGGCTACAGATACGCAGTATTTT. It is translated as CASSLRSRATDTQYF.

This sequence joins TRBV7-9 and TRBJ2-2, with 11 bases lining up with TRBD2. CDR1 SEHNR and CDR2 FQNEAQ come from the germline V gene (reference sequence). The CDR3 is 16 amino acids. J gave up 4 bases and V 6 bases, and 7 bases lay outside the gene matches. The CDR3 DNA sequence: TGTGCCAGCAGTCAGGGGACTAGCGGATTCACCGGGGAGCTGTTTTTT. Translating it yields CASSQGTSGFTGELFF.

The V call is TRBV4-3, the J call TRBJ2-1; the D gene could be TRBD1 or TRBD2 (5 bases each). V was trimmed by 4 bases and J by 1 base, leaving 11 bases between them. This CDR3 has 15 amino acids. CDR1 is LGHNA, CDR2 YSLEER, per germline. The CDR3 DNA reads TGCGCCAGCAGCCCCCTTGGGGGATCCTACAATGAGCAGTTCTTC. This encodes CASSPLGGSYNEQFF.

The chain is built from TRBV5-4 and TRBJ2-3, with 7 bases fitting TRBD1. This CDR3 has 17 amino acids. V was clipped by 2 bases and J by 0 bases; unmatched bases: 9. The germline CDR1 and CDR2 sequences are SGHNT and YYREEE (reference sequence). CDR3 residues: CASSFPGQRSSTDTQYF. The CDR3 coding sequence is TGTGCCAGCAGCTTTCCGGGACAGAGAAGTAGCACAGATACGCAGTATTTT.

V usage is TRBV6-1 and J usage is TRBJ2-3; possible D gene TRBD1, 6 bases. Germline V CDR1 and CDR2: MNHNS, SASEGT. CDR3 length: 14 amino acids. Trimming took off 3 bases at V and 2 bases at J, with 9 bases between the two ends. The CDR3 loop is CASSDRGNTDTQYF. The DNA for the CDR3 is TGTGCCAGCAGTGACAGGGGCAACACAGATACGCAGTATTTT.

In nucleotides, the CDR3 is TGTGCCAGCAGCTCAACTCGGGACGGGGGCGAGCAGTACTTC. Protein: CASSSTRDGGEQYF. The V call is TRBV11-1, the J call TRBJ2-7; weak D call: TRBD2 (6 bases). The CDR3 extends over 14 amino acids. Trimming shortened V by 4 bases and J by 6 bases, and 16 bases separated the two germline ends. Germline V lookup: CDR1 SGHAT, CDR2 FQDESV (reference sequence).

The chain joins TRBV11-2 to TRBJ2-1; D is perhaps TRBD2 (6 bases). CDR1 and CDR2 from the germline V gene are SGHAT and FQNNGV. The V gene lost 4 bases and the J gene lost 5 bases, with 15 bases spanning the gap. CDR3 length: 15 amino acids. The CDR3 DNA sequence: TGTGCCAGCAGCTCGACCCGGACTAACAACAATGAGCAGTTCTTC. It codes for CASSSTRTNNNEQFF. The full variable domain, its missing parts supplied by reference TRBV11-2 and TRBJ2-1, is EAGVAQSPRYKIIEKRQSVAFWCNPISGHATLYWYQQILGQGPKLLIQFQNNGVVDDSQLPKDRFSAERLKGVDSTLKIQPAKLEDSAVYLCASSSTRTNNNEQFFGPGTRLTVL.

Note on this clone: Other DNA sequences in the same sample also yield this CDR3. In DNA, the CDR3 is TGCGCCAGCAGCTTGGGTAGCGGGAGGCCAGATACGCAGTATTTT. As protein: CASSLGSGRPDTQYF. The V call is TRBV5-1, the J call TRBJ2-3, with 10 bases identical to TRBD2. V lost 0 bases to trimming and J lost 4 bases; unmatched junction nucleotides: 2. CDR3 length: 15 residues. Per germline, CDR1 SGHRS and CDR2 YFSETQ.

The chain uses TRBV12-5 and TRBJ1-2, with TRBD1 matching 7 bases. The CDR3 has 20 residues. The germline gives CDR1 LGHNT, CDR2 FRNRAP. The V segment lost 2 bases and the J segment 5 bases; nucleotides outside the gene matches: 23. The CDR3 here is CASGLSSAGQLVLKHYGYTF. The CDR3 nucleotides are TGTGCTAGTGGTTTGAGTTCCGCGGGACAGCTAGTCCTAAAACATTATGGCTACACCTTC.

Only a few counts were recorded for this clone. CDR3 protein: CASSETAEGPQHF. The CDR3 DNA reads TGTGCCAGCAGTGAGACAGCCGAAGGTCCCCAGCATTTT. J is TRBJ1-5 and V is TRBV2, with D maybe TRBD1 (5 bases). The germline V and J ends were trimmed by 3 bases and 10 bases, with 13 bases remaining between them. Germline V CDR1 and CDR2: SNHLY, FYNNEI. This CDR3 contains 13 residues.

For this clone: This CDR3 is also generated by other DNA sequences in the sample. This rearrangement joins TRBV29-1 to TRBJ1-1; D is unresolved. Germline CDR1 is SQVTM and CDR2 is ANQGSEA. V lost 3 bases to trimming and J lost 2 bases, with 4 bases between them. CDR3 length: 11 amino acids. For the CDR3, the DNA is TGCAGCGTTGAGAGAAACACTGAAGCTTTCTTT. Protein: CSVERNTEAFF.

This chain links TRBV16 with TRBJ1-2; D call uncertain. This CDR3 comprises 14 residues. V gave up 3 bases and J gave up 0 bases, with 8 bases separating them. Germline CDR1 reads KGHSY; CDR2 reads FQNENV. CDR3 nucleotides: TGTGCCAGCAGCCAGACGGGAGCTAACTATGGCTACACCTTC. Protein product: CASSQTGANYGYTF.

Note on this clone: Other DNA sequences within the sample encode an identical CDR3. The CDR3 sequence: CASSLVGEQYF. The CDR3 DNA reads TGTGCCAGCAGCTTGGTAGGAGAGCAGTACTTC. This chain joins TRBV5-6 and TRBJ2-7; D is uncertain. Germline V gene sequence: CDR1 SGHDT, CDR2 YYEEEE. V gave up 0 bases and J gave up 7 bases, with 5 bases separating them. CDR3 length: 11 residues. Together with reference TRBV5-6 and TRBJ2-7, the CDR3 gives the full variable domain: DAGVTQSPTHLIKTRGQQVTLRCSPKSGHDTVSWYQQALGQGPQFIFQYYEEEERQRGNFPDRFSGHQFPNYSSELNVNALLLGDSALYLCASSLVGEQYFGPGTRLTVT.

V usage is TRBV5-4 and J usage is TRBJ1-3; D is ambiguous. V was shortened by 3 bases and J by 4 bases, with 14 bases between the two germline ends. There are 15 residues in the CDR3. Germline V gene sequence: CDR1 SGHNT, CDR2 YYREEE (reference sequence). For the CDR3, the DNA is TGTGCCAGCAGCTCCGCGCGCAGTGGAGGAAACACCATATATTTT. This translates into CASSSARSGGNTIYF.

The chain joins TRBV4-3 to TRBJ2-1, with 9 bases aligning to TRBD1. Losses at the gene ends were 1 base for V and 4 bases for J; bases not matched to a gene: 2. The V gene's germline CDR1 is LGHNA and CDR2 YSLEER. CDR3 length: 15 amino acids. The CDR3 region has the DNA TGCGCCAGCAGCCAAGCACAGGGGGCTTACAATGAGCAGTTCTTC. This sequence encodes CASSQAQGAYNEQFF.

This chain uses TRBV19 with TRBJ2-5, with D perhaps given as TRBD1 or TRBD2 (5 bases each). The CDR3 sequence is 14 residues long. Germline loops: CDR1 LNHDA, CDR2 SQIVND (reference sequence). V dropped 6 bases and J dropped 4 bases, with 15 bases sitting between them. This CDR3 reads CASSTRGPGETQYF. Here the CDR3 DNA reads TGTGCCAGTAGCACCCGGGGCCCAGGAGAGACCCAGTACTTC. The complete variable domain, with remaining parts taken from reference TRBV19 and TRBJ2-5, reads DGGITQSPKYLFRKEGQNVTLSCEQNLNHDAMYWYRQDPGQGLRLIYYSQIVNDFQKGDIAEGYSVSREKKESFPLTVTSAQKNPTAFYLCASSTRGPGETQYFGPGTRLLVL.

V and J are TRBV13 and TRBJ2-7; perhaps TRBD2 as D (7 bases). The germline V gene encodes CDR1 PRHDT and CDR2 FYEKMQ (reference sequence). The V end lost 4 bases, the J end lost 2 bases, and 15 bases lay between the germline ends. The CDR3 spans 15 residues. The CDR3 coding sequence is TGTGCCAGCAGCTCGGGGGGCGGGAGCACCTACGAGCAGTACTTC. Translation gives CASSSGGGSTYEQYF.

The chain combines TRBV5-8 with TRBJ2-7, with D maybe TRBD2 (5 bases). V was shortened by 3 bases and J by 0 bases, with 13 bases between the two germline ends. CDR3 size: 15 residues. Germline V CDR1 and CDR2: SGHTS, YDEGEE. DNA for the CDR3: TGTGCCAGCAGCTCGGGATTTTACAGCTCCTACGAGCAGTACTTC. As protein: CASSSGFYSSYEQYF.

The chain carries TRBV7-2 and TRBJ2-7; 8 nucleotides agree with TRBD1. CDR1 is SGHTA and CDR2 is FQGNSA in the germline V gene. Trimming cost V 1 base and J 3 bases; bases outside gene matches: 5. CDR3 length: 15 amino acids. As DNA, the CDR3 is TGTGCCAGCAGCTTAGGACAGGGGAAGAGCTACGAGCAGTACTTC. This sequence encodes CASSLGQGKSYEQYF.

CDR3 coding DNA: TGTGCCAGCAGCTTGACATCAGGGGTGGGAAATGAAAAACTGTTTTTT. It encodes CASSLTSGVGNEKLFF. The chain carries TRBV5-4 and TRBJ1-4; D is possibly TRBD1 (6 bases). V was trimmed by 1 base and J by 5 bases, leaving 15 bases between them. Germline V gene lookup returns CDR1 SGHNT and CDR2 YYREEE (reference sequence). The CDR3 totals 16 residues.

The genes are TRBV7-2 and TRBJ1-1; D remains unclear. Looked up from germline, CDR1 is SGHTA and CDR2 is FQGNSA. This CDR3 is 14 amino acids long. V was cut by 5 bases and J by 7 bases, with 17 bases left in between. The CDR3 protein is CASSPLVRVGEAFF. In nucleotides, the CDR3 is TGTGCCAGCAGCCCTCTCGTCCGGGTTGGTGAAGCTTTCTTT.

The J gene is TRBJ2-3, the V gene TRBV6-6; D unclear. V dropped 2 bases and J dropped 7 bases, with 13 bases sitting between them. In germline, CDR1 is MNHNY, CDR2 SVGAGI (reference sequence). The CDR3 covers 14 residues. The CDR3 DNA sequence: TGTGCCAGCAGTTACAACCTCCTCCCCCATACGCAGTATTTT. It encodes CASSYNLLPHTQYF.

The chain has TRBV27 and TRBJ1-4, with a possible D match to TRBD1 (5 bases). V lost 5 bases and J lost 0, with 16 bases in between. CDR1 and CDR2 from the germline V gene are MNHEY and SMNVEV (reference sequence). CDR3 size: 17 residues. Here the CDR3 DNA reads TGTGCCAGCAGTACCCGGGGGATACTTTCAACTAATGAAAAACTGTTTTTT. Its protein is CASSTRGILSTNEKLFF.

The genes are TRBV5-5 and TRBJ2-2; weak D call: TRBD2 (5 bases). Germline V gives CDR1 SGHKS, CDR2 YYEKEE (reference sequence). Trimming cost V 1 base and J 1 base, with 17 bases left between them. The CDR3 extends over 18 amino acids. This chain's CDR3 is CASSLYPYWTENTGELFF. In DNA, the CDR3 is TGTGCCAGCAGCTTGTACCCTTATTGGACTGAGAACACCGGGGAGCTGTTTTTT.

The rearrangement links TRBV7-2 to TRBJ2-1, with 11 positions matching TRBD2. Germline lookup yields CDR1 SGHTA and CDR2 FQGNSA. The J segment lost 4 bases and the V segment lost 6 bases, leaving 8 bases of the junction unmatched. CDR3 length equals 16 residues. The CDR3 DNA reads TGTGCCAGCAGTTCCTTAGCGGGAGGGGTTTACAATGAGCAGTTCTTC. This sequence encodes CASSSLAGGVYNEQFF.

The chain joins TRBV11-2 to TRBJ2-3; unclear D gene. The CDR3 runs 13 residues. Trimming cost V 5 bases and J 0 bases, with 6 bases left between them. Germline CDR1 reads SGHAT; CDR2 reads FQNNGV. The CDR3 DNA reads as TGTGCCAGCAGCCCCCTCAGCACAGATACGCAGTATTTT. This gives the protein CASSPLSTDTQYF. Variable domain in full (rest from reference TRBV11-2 and TRBJ2-3): EAGVAQSPRYKIIEKRQSVAFWCNPISGHATLYWYQQILGQGPKLLIQFQNNGVVDDSQLPKDRFSAERLKGVDSTLKIQPAKLEDSAVYLCASSPLSTDTQYFGPGTRLTVL.

The chain couples TRBV7-2 to TRBJ2-7; 11 positions match TRBD2. The length of the CDR3 is 17 residues. The trim removed 3 bases at V and 0 bases at J, leaving 7 bases unmatched. CDR1 is SGHTA, CDR2 FQGNSA, per germline. DNA of the CDR3: TGTGCCAGCAGCTTTTTCGGGACTAGCGGAAGCTCCTACGAGCAGTACTTC. This encodes CASSFFGTSGSSYEQYF.

This chain joins TRBV5-1 and TRBJ2-5; no reliable D call. The CDR3 has 16 amino acids. V lost 0 bases to trimming and J lost 2 bases, with 14 bases between them. Germline V gene lookup returns CDR1 SGHRS and CDR2 YFSETQ. The CDR3 loop reads CASSLGRGANQETQYF. For the CDR3, the DNA is TGCGCCAGCAGCTTGGGGCGTGGAGCAAATCAAGAGACCCAGTACTTC.

The chain uses TRBV4-1 and TRBJ2-7, with D possibly TRBD1 on 5 matching bases. Germline V gene lookup returns CDR1 MGHRA and CDR2 YSYEKL. Trimming took 4 bases from V and 3 from J, leaving 10 bases between them. CDR3 length: 13 amino acids. As DNA, the CDR3 is TGCGCCAGCAGCCTCTCTAGGGGCTACGAGCAGTACTTC. This sequence encodes CASSLSRGYEQYF.

The gene calls are TRBV15 and TRBJ1-2; the D is unclear. With 5 bases removed from V and 7 bases from J, the gap between germline ends came to 20 bases. Per the germline V gene, CDR1 is LNHNV and CDR2 is YYDKDF (reference sequence). CDR3 length equals 15 residues. CDR3 sequence reads: CATSLGRAGVSGYTF. Here the CDR3 DNA reads TGTGCCACCAGCTTGGGAAGGGCTGGGGTTTCTGGCTACACCTTC.

The chain recombines TRBV18 with TRBJ2-7, with 9 bases identical to TRBD2. J lost 1 base, V lost 5 bases, and 6 bases had no gene match. The germline CDR1 and CDR2 sequences are KGHSH and LQKENI. This CDR3 has 15 residues. The CDR3 region has the DNA TGTGCCAGCTCAGAGACTAGCGGAGCTTCCTACGAGCAGTACTTC. Amino acids: CASSETSGASYEQYF.